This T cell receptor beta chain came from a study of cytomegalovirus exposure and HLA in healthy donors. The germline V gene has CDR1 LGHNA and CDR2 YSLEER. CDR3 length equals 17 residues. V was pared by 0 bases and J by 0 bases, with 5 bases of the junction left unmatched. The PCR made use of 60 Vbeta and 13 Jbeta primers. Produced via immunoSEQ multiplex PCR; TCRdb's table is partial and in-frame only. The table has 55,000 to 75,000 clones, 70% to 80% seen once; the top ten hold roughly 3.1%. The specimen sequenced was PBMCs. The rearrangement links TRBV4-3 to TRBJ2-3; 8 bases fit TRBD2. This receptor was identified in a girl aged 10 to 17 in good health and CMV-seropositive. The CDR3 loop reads CASSQDRASGSTDTQYF. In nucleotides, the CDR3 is TGCGCCAGCAGCCAAGATAGGGCTAGCGGGAGCACAGATACGCAGTATTTT.